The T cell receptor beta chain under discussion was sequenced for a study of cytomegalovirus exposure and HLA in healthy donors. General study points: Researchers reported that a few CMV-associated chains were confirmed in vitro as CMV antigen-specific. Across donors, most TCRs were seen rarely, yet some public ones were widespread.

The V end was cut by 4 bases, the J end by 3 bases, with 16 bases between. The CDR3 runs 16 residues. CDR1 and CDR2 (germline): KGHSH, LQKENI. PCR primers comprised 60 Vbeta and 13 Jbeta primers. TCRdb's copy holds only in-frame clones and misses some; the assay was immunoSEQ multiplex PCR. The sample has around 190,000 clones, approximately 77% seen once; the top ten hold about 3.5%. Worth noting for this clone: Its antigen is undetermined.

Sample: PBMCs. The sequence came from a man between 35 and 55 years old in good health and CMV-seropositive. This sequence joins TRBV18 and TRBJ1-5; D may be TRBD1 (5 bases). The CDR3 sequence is CASSLGTAEDNQPQHF. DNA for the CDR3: TGTGCCAGCTCACTAGGGACTGCCGAGGACAATCAGCCCCAGCATTTT.